Here is one T cell receptor beta chain with its context. No antigen is known for it. Treatment in this sample: roughly 20 received Ad26.COV2.S at low or high dose, single or two shots; roughly 5 received placebo; per-sample allocation not given. Specimens were obtained on day 63 following the first vaccine or placebo injection. In Boston, an adult donor aged 18-55 years took part. These data are taken from a study of Ad26.COV2.S vaccination and SARS-CoV-2 variants. Study in general: The study gave Ad26.COV2.S intramuscularly, once or twice 56 days apart. Study results and limitations: Using TCR breadth and depth analyses may have led to underestimated total T cell responses.

Profiling relied on immunoSEQ multiplex PCR, and the TCRdb table lists in-frame clones only, not all of them. Of 200,000 to 300,000 clones in the sample, roughly 90% are singletons; the top ten hold around 11%. The CDR3 covers 14 residues. Looked up from germline, CDR1 is SGHAT and CDR2 is FQNNGV. Trimming took 5 bases from V and 4 from J; bases not matched to a gene: 7. The TCR sequence derives from a person aged 18-65 years who received the Ad26.COV2.S COVID-19 vaccine or a placebo. Sequences were derived from peripheral blood, sampled in a trial of Ad26.COV2.S vaccine versus placebo. The chain has TRBV11-2 and TRBJ1-2; TRBD1 agrees at 7 bases. CDR3 amino acids: CASSRDSTLYGYTF. For the CDR3, the DNA is TGTGCCAGCAGCCGGGACAGTACACTCTATGGCTACACCTTC. Full variable domain (remainder filled in from reference TRBV11-2 and TRBJ1-2): EAGVAQSPRYKIIEKRQSVAFWCNPISGHATLYWYQQILGQGPKLLIQFQNNGVVDDSQLPKDRFSAERLKGVDSTLKIQPAKLEDSAVYLCASSRDSTLYGYTFGSGTRLTVV.